Detailed here is one TCR beta chain. Its specificity is not known. The authors ran a second PCR of roughly 6 to 12 cycles using a sample-barcoded 5' primer and a J-beta primer mix. Every sample gave at least 3 million paired-end reads containing CDR3. TCRdb itself ran the 5' RACE reads through MiXCR, one entry per CDR3 protein. The table includes about 780,000 distinct CDR3 sequences, around two thirds detected once. V trimming: 5 bases; J trimming: 4 bases; junction bases outside the gene matches: 17. Germline CDR1 SGHTA, CDR2 FQGTGA. The CDR3 has 19 residues. This record comes from a study of blood T cells in healthy people across ages. Study details: Template switching recovered approximately one barcoded beta molecule for every two T cells.

Study observations and caveats: A strong correlation between TCR beta diversity and naive T cell percentage was seen.

The sample was blood. This receptor was taken from a man between 25 and 39 years old in good health. V usage is TRBV7-3 and J usage is TRBJ2-1; TRBD2 matches 10 bases. The CDR3 region has the DNA TGTGCCAGCAGCCCGGCCGTCGGGAGCGGGGGGGCCCTGTACAATGAGCAGTTCTTC. Translating gives CASSPAVGSGGALYNEQFF.